The 4 T cell receptor beta chains in this list originate from one sample, sequenced in a study of cytomegalovirus exposure and HLA in healthy donors. PCR used 60 Vbeta primers and 13 Jbeta primers. Produced via immunoSEQ multiplex PCR; TCRdb's table is partial and in-frame only. The sample comprises under 200,000 clones, around four fifths of which are singletons, and 1.3% rests with the top ten. Sequenced: PBMCs. These receptor sequences come from a man aged 30-40 years in good health and CMV-seronegative.

The chain recombines TRBV19 with TRBJ1-1; weak D call: TRBD1 (6 bases). Germline V CDR1 and CDR2: LNHDA, SQIVND (reference sequence). The CDR3 length is 15 residues. With 3 bases removed from V and 6 bases from J, the gap between germline ends came to 17 bases. This CDR3 reads CASSIGGGRSSEAFF. The CDR3 nucleotides read TGTGCCAGTAGTATTGGCGGGGGCCGGAGTTCTGAAGCTTTCTTT.

This clone has a handful of counts. The chain combines TRBV29-1 with TRBJ2-5; 10 positions agree with TRBD1. The CDR3 is 13 amino acids. Trimming removed 7 bases from V and 5 bases from J; junction bases left unmatched: 7. CDR1 SQVTM and CDR2 ANQGSEA come from the germline V gene. DNA for the CDR3: TGCAGCGCGACAGGGGGCTTGGGGGAGACCCAGTACTTC. Amino acid sequence: CSATGGLGETQYF. Full variable domain (outside the CDR3, taken from reference TRBV29-1 and TRBJ2-5): SAVISQKPSRDICQRGTSLTIQCQVDSQVTMMFWYRQQPGQSLTLIATANQGSEATYESGFVIDKFPISRPNLTFSTLTVSNMSPEDSSIYLCSATGGLGETQYFGPGTRLLVL.

The chain combines TRBV5-1 with TRBJ2-7; D perhaps matches TRBD2 (6 bases). Between the trimmed V and J ends, which lost 8 bases and 3 bases, there was a span of 12 bases. The CDR3 contains 12 residues. Germline CDR1 reads SGHRS; CDR2 reads YFSETQ. This chain's CDR3 is CASIGGNYEQYF. The CDR3 DNA reads as TGCGCCAGTATCGGGGGAAACTACGAGCAGTACTTC.

The J gene is TRBJ1-1, the V gene TRBV28, with D maybe TRBD1 (5 bases). V was trimmed by 6 bases and J by 1 base, leaving 15 bases between them. The V gene's germline CDR1 is MDHEN and CDR2 SYDVKM. The CDR3 length is 15 residues. The chain's CDR3 is CASRFGGLENTEAFF. Written as DNA, the CDR3 is TGTGCCAGCAGATTCGGGGGACTGGAGAACACTGAAGCTTTCTTT.